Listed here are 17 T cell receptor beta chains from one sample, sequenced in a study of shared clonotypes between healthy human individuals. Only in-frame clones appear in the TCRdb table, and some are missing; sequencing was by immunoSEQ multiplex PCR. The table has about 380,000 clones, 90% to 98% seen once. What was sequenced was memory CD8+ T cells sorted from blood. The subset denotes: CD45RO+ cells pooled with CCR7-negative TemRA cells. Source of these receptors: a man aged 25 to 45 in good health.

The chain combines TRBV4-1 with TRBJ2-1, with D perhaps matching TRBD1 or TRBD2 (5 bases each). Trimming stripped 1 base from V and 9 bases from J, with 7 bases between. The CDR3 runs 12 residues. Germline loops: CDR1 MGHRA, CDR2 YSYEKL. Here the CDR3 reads CASSQGGSEQFF. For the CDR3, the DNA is TGCGCCAGCAGCCAAGGGGGGAGTGAGCAGTTCTTC.

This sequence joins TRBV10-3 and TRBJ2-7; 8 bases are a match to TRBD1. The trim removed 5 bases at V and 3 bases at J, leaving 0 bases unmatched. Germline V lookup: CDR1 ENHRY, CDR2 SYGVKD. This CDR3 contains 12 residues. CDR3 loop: CAISTGGYEQYF. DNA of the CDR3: TGTGCCATCAGTACAGGGGGCTACGAGCAGTACTTC.

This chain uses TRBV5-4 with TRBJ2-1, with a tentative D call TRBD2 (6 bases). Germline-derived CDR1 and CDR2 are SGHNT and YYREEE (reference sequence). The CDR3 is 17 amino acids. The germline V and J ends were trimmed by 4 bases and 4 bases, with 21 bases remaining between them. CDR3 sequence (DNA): TGTGCCAGCAGCCCCCAGACCGGGACTGAAATTTACAATGAGCAGTTCTTC. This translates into CASSPQTGTEIYNEQFF.

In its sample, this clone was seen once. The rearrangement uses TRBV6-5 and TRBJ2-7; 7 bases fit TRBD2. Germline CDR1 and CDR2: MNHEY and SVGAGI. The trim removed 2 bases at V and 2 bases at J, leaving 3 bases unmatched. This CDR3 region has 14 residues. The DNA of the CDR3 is TGTGCCAGCAGTTACACGGGACTAACCTACGAGCAGTACTTC. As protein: CASSYTGLTYEQYF.

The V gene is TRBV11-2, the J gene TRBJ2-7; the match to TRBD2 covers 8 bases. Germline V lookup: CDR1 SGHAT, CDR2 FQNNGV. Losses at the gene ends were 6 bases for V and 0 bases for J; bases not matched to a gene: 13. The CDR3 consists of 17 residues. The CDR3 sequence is CASRFPGLEGPSYEQYF. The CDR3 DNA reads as TGTGCCAGCAGATTCCCGGGACTAGAAGGTCCCTCCTACGAGCAGTACTTC.

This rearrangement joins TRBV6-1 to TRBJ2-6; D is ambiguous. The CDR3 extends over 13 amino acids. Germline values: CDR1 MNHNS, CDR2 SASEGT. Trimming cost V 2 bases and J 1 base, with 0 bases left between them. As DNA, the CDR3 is TGTGCCAGCAGTGAATCTGGGGCCAACGTCCTGACTTTC. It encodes CASSESGANVLTF.

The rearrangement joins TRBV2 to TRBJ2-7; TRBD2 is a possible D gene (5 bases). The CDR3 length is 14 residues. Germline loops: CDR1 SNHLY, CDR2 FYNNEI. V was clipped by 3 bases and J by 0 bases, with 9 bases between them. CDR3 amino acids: CASSDLASSYEQYF. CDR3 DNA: TGTGCCAGCAGTGATTTAGCGAGCTCCTACGAGCAGTACTTC.

CDR3 amino acids: CASSAKPGPSSPGANVLTF. Written as DNA, the CDR3 is TGTGCCAGCAGCGCCAAACCGGGGCCCTCGTCGCCTGGGGCCAACGTCCTGACTTTC. The rearrangement links TRBV11-2 to TRBJ2-6; either TRBD1 or TRBD2 may supply D (5 bases each). Germline V lookup: CDR1 SGHAT, CDR2 FQNNGV. V shed 5 bases and J shed 2 bases, with 22 bases lying between them. This CDR3 has 19 amino acids.

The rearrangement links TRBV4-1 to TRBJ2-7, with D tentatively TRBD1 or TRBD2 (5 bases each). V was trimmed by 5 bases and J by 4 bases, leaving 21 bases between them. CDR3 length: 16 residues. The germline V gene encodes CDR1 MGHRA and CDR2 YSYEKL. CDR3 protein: CASSELISMWGYEQYF. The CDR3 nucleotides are TGCGCCAGCAGCGAATTAATTAGTATGTGGGGGTACGAGCAGTACTTC.

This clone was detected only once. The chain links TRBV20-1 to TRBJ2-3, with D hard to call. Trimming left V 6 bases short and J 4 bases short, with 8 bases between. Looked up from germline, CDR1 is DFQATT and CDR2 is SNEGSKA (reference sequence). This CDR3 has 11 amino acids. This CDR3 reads CSARSSDTQYF. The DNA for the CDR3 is TGCAGTGCAAGGTCGTCAGATACGCAGTATTTT.

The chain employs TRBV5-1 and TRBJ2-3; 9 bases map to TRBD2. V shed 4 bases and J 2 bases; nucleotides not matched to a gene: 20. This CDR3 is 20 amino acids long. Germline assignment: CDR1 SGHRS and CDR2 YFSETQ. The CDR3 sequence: CASSNEVYSGSHRTTDTQYF. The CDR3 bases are TGCGCCAGCAGCAATGAGGTATATAGCGGGAGTCATCGAACCACAGATACGCAGTATTTT. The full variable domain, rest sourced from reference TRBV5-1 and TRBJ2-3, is KAGVTQTPRYLIKTRGQQVTLSCSPISGHRSVSWYQQTPGQGLQFLFEYFSETQRNKGNFPGRFSGRQFSNSRSEMNVSTLELGDSALYLCASSNEVYSGSHRTTDTQYFGPGTRLTVL.

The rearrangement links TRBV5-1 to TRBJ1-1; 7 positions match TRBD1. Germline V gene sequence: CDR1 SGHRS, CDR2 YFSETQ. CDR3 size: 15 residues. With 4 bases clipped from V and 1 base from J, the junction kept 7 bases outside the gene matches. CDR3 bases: TGCGCCAGCAGCCTGACAGGGAGAACGAACACTGAAGCTTTCTTT. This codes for CASSLTGRTNTEAFF.

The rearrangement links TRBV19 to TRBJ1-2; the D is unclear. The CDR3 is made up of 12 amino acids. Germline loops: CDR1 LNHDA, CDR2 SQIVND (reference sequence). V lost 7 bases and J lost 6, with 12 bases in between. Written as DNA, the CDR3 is TGTGCCAGTAATAAGGGAAATAATGGCTACACCTTC. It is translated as CASNKGNNGYTF. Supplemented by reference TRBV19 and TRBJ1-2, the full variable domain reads DGGITQSPKYLFRKEGQNVTLSCEQNLNHDAMYWYRQDPGQGLRLIYYSQIVNDFQKGDIAEGYSVSREKKESFPLTVTSAQKNPTAFYLCASNKGNNGYTFGSGTRLTVV.

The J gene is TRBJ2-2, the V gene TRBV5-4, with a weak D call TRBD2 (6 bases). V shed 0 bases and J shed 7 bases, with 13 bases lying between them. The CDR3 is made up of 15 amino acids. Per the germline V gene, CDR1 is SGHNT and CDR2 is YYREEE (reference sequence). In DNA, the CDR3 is TGTGCCAGCAGCTTGGTGGCTAGCGCAGGCGGGGAGCTGTTTTTT. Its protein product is CASSLVASAGGELFF.

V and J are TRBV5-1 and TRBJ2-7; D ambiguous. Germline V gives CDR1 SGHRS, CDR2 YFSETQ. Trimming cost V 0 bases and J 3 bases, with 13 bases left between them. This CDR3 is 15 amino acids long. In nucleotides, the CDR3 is TGCGCCAGCAGCTTGGCCGGGTGGCGTAGCTACGAGCAGTACTTC. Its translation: CASSLAGWRSYEQYF.

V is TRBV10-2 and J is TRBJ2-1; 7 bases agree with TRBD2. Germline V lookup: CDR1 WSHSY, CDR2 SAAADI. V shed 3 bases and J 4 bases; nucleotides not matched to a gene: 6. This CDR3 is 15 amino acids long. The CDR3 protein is CASSDPRGIYNEQFF. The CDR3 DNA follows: TGCGCCAGCAGTGACCCGCGGGGGATATACAATGAGCAGTTCTTC.

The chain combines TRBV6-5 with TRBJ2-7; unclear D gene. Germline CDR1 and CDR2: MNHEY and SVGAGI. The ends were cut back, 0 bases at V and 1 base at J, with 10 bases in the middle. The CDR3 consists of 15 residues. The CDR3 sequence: CASSYSFRQSYEQYF. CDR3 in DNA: TGTGCCAGCAGTTACTCTTTCCGACAATCCTACGAGCAGTACTTC.